What follows are 16 T cell receptor beta chains derived from one specimen sequenced in a study of cytomegalovirus exposure and HLA in healthy donors. PCR was performed using 60 Vbeta and 13 Jbeta primers. The assay was immunoSEQ multiplex PCR, and TCRdb's table has in-frame clones only and misses some. The table has about 130,000 clones, approximately 82% seen once. The sequenced material came from PBMCs. These receptors all stem from a boy aged 2-9 years in good health and CMV-seronegative.

Comments on this clone: At one end, the junction sequence differs from germline, possibly due to a read error. The V gene is TRBV7-7, the J gene TRBJ2-5; 7 bases are a match to TRBD1. The CDR3 has 15 residues. Looked up from germline, CDR1 is SSHAT and CDR2 is FNYEAQ (reference sequence). The CDR3 region is CASSQDRSPGETQYF. The CDR3 DNA reads as TGTGCTAGCAGCCAGGACAGGTCCCCTGGGGAGACCCAGTACTTC.

The chain recombines TRBV5-1 with TRBJ2-5; 7 nucleotides line up with TRBD2. The CDR3 extends over 15 amino acids. Per the germline V gene, CDR1 is SGHRS and CDR2 is YFSETQ. With 3 bases clipped from V and 1 base from J, the junction kept 6 bases outside the gene matches. The CDR3 spells CASSSLAVVQETQYF. In nucleotides, the CDR3 is TGCGCCAGCAGCTCTCTAGCGGTAGTCCAAGAGACCCAGTACTTC.

The J gene is TRBJ1-2, the V gene TRBV6-1; D is ambiguous. This CDR3 has 13 amino acids. Germline V lookup: CDR1 MNHNS, CDR2 SASEGT. V was shortened by 6 bases and J by 5 bases, with 13 bases between the two germline ends. CDR3 sequence (DNA): TGTGCCAGCAGCAGAGGGCCGGTTTATGGCTACACCTTC. It codes for CASSRGPVYGYTF.

The rearrangement links TRBV13 to TRBJ2-7, with TRBD2 matching 12 bases. This CDR3 contains 15 residues. The germline V gene has CDR1 PRHDT and CDR2 FYEKMQ (reference sequence). The junction had 6 bases not matched to a gene; V was cut back by 3 bases and J by 6 bases. The CDR3 DNA is TGTGCCAGCAGCTTTCTCGGACTAGCGGGGCGCGAGCAGTACTTC. As protein: CASSFLGLAGREQYF.

CDR3: CASSLQGLTDTQYF. The CDR3 coding sequence is TGTGCCAGCAGTCTACAGGGGTTGACAGATACGCAGTATTTT. V gene TRBV6-5 combines with J gene TRBJ2-3, with 7 bases lining up with TRBD1. Germline CDR1 reads MNHEY; CDR2 reads SVGAGI. With V trimmed by 5 bases and J by 3 bases, 5 bases remained unmatched. CDR3 length: 14 residues.

This rearrangement joins TRBV27 to TRBJ1-1, with a tentative D call TRBD1 (5 bases). CDR1 is MNHEY, CDR2 SMNVEV, per germline (reference sequence). Trimming cost V 1 base and J 4 bases, with 19 bases left between them. The CDR3 runs to 17 residues. The CDR3 coding sequence is TGTGCCAGCAGTTTATTGCCTGGGGGGGTCAGCGGCACTGAAGCTTTCTTT. This sequence encodes CASSLLPGGVSGTEAFF.

The CDR3 DNA follows: TGTGCCAGCAGTTACGGGGACAGGGGCTACAATGAGCAGTTCTTC. Amino acids: CASSYGDRGYNEQFF. The V call is TRBV6-6, the J call TRBJ2-1; 10 bases fit TRBD1. The CDR3 is 15 residues long. Germline values: CDR1 MNHNY, CDR2 SVGAGI (reference sequence). V lost 2 bases to trimming and J lost 3 bases; unmatched junction nucleotides: 1.

This rearrangement joins TRBV14 to TRBJ1-1, with D possibly TRBD1 on 6 matching bases. Germline loops: CDR1 SGHDN, CDR2 FVKESK. This CDR3 contains 11 residues. Trimming removed 6 bases from V and 7 bases from J, with 9 bases in between. CDR3 sequence reads: CASRLQGEAFF. CDR3 in DNA: TGTGCCAGCAGGTTACAGGGTGAAGCTTTCTTT.

This clone showed up just once. The genes are TRBV7-9 and TRBJ2-5; D gene ambiguous. With 8 bases removed from V and 2 bases from J, the gap between germline ends came to 21 bases. The V gene's germline CDR1 is SEHNR and CDR2 FQNEAQ (reference sequence). The CDR3 covers 16 residues. The CDR3 sequence is CASGTPLSDTQETQYF. The CDR3 nucleotides are TGTGCCAGCGGTACCCCCTTAAGTGATACTCAAGAGACCCAGTACTTC.

This sequence joins TRBV30 and TRBJ1-5; no clear D gene. Germline CDR1 GTSNPN, CDR2 SVGIG (reference sequence). There are 13 residues in the CDR3. Deletions cut 2 bases from V and 7 bases from J, with 12 bases between. CDR3 sequence (DNA): TGTGCCTGGAGTTTGGGCAACGGCCAGCCCCAGCATTTT. Encoded protein: CAWSLGNGQPQHF. Full variable domain (outside the CDR3, taken from reference TRBV30 and TRBJ1-5): SQTIHQWPATLVQPVGSPLSLECTVEGTSNPNLYWYRQAAGRGLQLLFYSVGIGQISSEVPQNLSASRPQDRQFILSSKKLLLSDSGFYLCAWSLGNGQPQHFGDGTRLSIL.

The rearrangement uses TRBV5-4 and TRBJ2-2; no reliable D call. CDR3 length: 17 residues. Germline values: CDR1 SGHNT, CDR2 YYREEE (reference sequence). V was pared by 1 base and J by 0 bases, with 13 bases between. CDR3 region: CASSLLGRRANTGELFF. CDR3 nucleotide sequence: TGTGCCAGCAGCTTGTTAGGTAGACGGGCGAACACCGGGGAGCTGTTTTTT. The full variable domain, completed using reference TRBV5-4 and TRBJ2-2, is ETGVTQSPTHLIKTRGQQVTLRCSSQSGHNTVSWYQQALGQGPQFIFQYYREEENGRGNFPPRFSGLQFPNYSSELNVNALELDDSALYLCASSLLGRRANTGELFFGEGSRLTVL.

The chain joins TRBV4-1 to TRBJ2-1, with TRBD2 matching over 9 bases. V shed 3 bases and J 2 bases; nucleotides not matched to a gene: 8. Germline CDR1 MGHRA, CDR2 YSYEKL. CDR3 size: 17 residues. CDR3 sequence: CASSQKPGLAAYNEQFF. CDR3 in DNA: TGCGCCAGCAGCCAGAAACCGGGACTAGCAGCCTACAATGAGCAGTTCTTC.

The gene calls are TRBV14 and TRBJ2-5, with 11 bases aligning to TRBD2. J gave up 3 bases and V 3 bases, and 3 bases lay outside the gene matches. The CDR3 covers 15 residues. Per the germline V gene, CDR1 is SGHDN and CDR2 is FVKESK. The DNA of the CDR3 is TGTGCCAGCAGCCAGATGGGACTAGCGGAAGAGACCCAGTACTTC. Amino acids: CASSQMGLAEETQYF.

This clone was detected once. This sequence joins TRBV9 and TRBJ2-7, with 11 bases lining up with TRBD1. This CDR3 has 16 residues. Germline V gene lookup returns CDR1 SGDLS and CDR2 YYNGEE. After removal of 3 bases from V and 2 bases from J, the junction contained 7 bases not matched to a gene. This CDR3 is CASSGGDRGIAYEQYF. The CDR3 DNA follows: TGTGCCAGCAGCGGGGGGGACAGGGGGATTGCCTACGAGCAGTACTTC.

This chain connects TRBV20-1 to TRBJ1-2; no definite D call. With 6 bases removed from V and 8 bases from J, the gap between germline ends came to 13 bases. The germline V gene has CDR1 DFQATT and CDR2 SNEGSKA (reference sequence). The CDR3 is made up of 11 amino acids. The CDR3 sequence is CSAETGWGYTF. The CDR3 DNA follows: TGCAGTGCGGAGACGGGGTGGGGCTACACCTTC.

This clone was recorded many times. This same CDR3 is encoded by further DNA sequences in the sample. CDR3 in amino acids: CASSEGANTEAFF. CDR3 in DNA: TGTGCCAGCAGTGAGGGGGCGAACACTGAAGCTTTCTTT. The chain couples TRBV6-4 to TRBJ1-1; TRBD1 might be the D (6 bases). The CDR3 is made up of 13 amino acids. Trimming left V 3 bases short and J 1 base short, with 6 bases between. From germline, CDR1 is MRHNA and CDR2 SNTAGT.